This TCR beta chain was captured by sequencing in a study of T-cell memory formation after mild COVID-19. Study background: TCR clusters were mostly confined to one donor each. Study-level results: The authors left the SARS-CoV-2 specificity of second-wave clones peaking on day 37 unconfirmed. Whereas later expanders leaned CD4+, clones contracting day 15 to 85 showed a balanced CD4/CD8 makeup. Prior to infection, memory already included some responding clones, suggesting cross-reactive memory joined.

From the 5' RACE reads, TCRdb called clonotypes with MiXCR, one entry per CDR3 protein. The sample consists of approximately 450,000 distinct CDR3 sequences, 18% of them appearing once. A note on this clonotype: Its antigen is unidentified.

The sequence came from an adult woman who had mild COVID-19 (a few samples of this study predate the infection). Cell type and time point are not known. Material for sequencing was PBMCs or a T cell subset sorted from them (not recorded which).

The CDR3 DNA reads TGTGCCAGCAGCTTGGGGGCTAGCGGGTTCACCGGGGAGCTGTTTTTT. Residues: CASSLGASGFTGELFF. The chain couples TRBV5-6 to TRBJ2-2; 8 bases are shared with TRBD2. Germline V gene data show CDR1 as SGHDT and CDR2 as YYEEEE. This CDR3 has 16 amino acids. V lost 0 bases to trimming and J lost 4 bases; unmatched junction nucleotides: 5.